In its sample, the clone carrying this T cell receptor beta chain was seen once. The junction shows a germline mismatch at one end, possibly a read error. The data derive from a study of blood T cell repertoires in COVID-19. Study background: Samples of COVID-19 (acute and convalescent) were obtained from the United States, Italy and Spain.

The germline CDR1 and CDR2 sequences are SSHAT and FNYEAQ (reference sequence). The CDR3 runs 15 residues. Original processing notes: By means of reference gene primer amplification, nucleated cell counts were estimated. Method: immunoSEQ multiplex PCR; TCRdb's copy keeps in-frame clones and lacks some. The D gene and trimming were derived from the DNA, and the V and J assignments and clone size from that table. The sample shows 150,000 to 200,000 clones, around 85% of them seen only once. The chain recombines TRBV7-7 with TRBJ2-5; 11 bases are shared with TRBD2. This clonotype was obtained from a man aged 55 to 70 with active or convalescent COVID-19. Sequencing used peripheral blood. The CDR3 region is CASSSLAGVGETQYF. The CDR3 bases are TGTGCTAGCAGCTCACTAGCGGGAGTGGGGGAGACCCAGTACTTC.